The 2 T cell receptor beta chains presented below share a single source sample, sequenced in a study of cytomegalovirus exposure and HLA in healthy donors. Only in-frame clones appear in the TCRdb table, and some are missing; sequencing was by immunoSEQ multiplex PCR. The sample yields about 110,000 clones, around 82% seen once. Sequenced material: PBMCs. Every receptor here comes from a woman aged 18 to 35 in good health and CMV-seronegative.

The genes are TRBV5-1 and TRBJ2-1, with 8 bases aligning to TRBD1. This CDR3 contains 20 residues. V lost 7 bases, J lost 0 bases, and 21 bases stayed unmatched. Germline CDR1 SGHRS, CDR2 YFSETQ. Here the CDR3 DNA reads TGCGCCAGCCGGGTTCTATGGCAGGGGGCGAGTTTGAGCTCCTACAATGAGCAGTTCTTC. It codes for CASRVLWQGASLSSYNEQFF.

This chain uses TRBV5-1 with TRBJ2-5; D gene uncertain. CDR3 length equals 14 residues. The ends were cut back, 5 bases at V and 0 bases at J, with 11 bases in the middle. The germline V gene has CDR1 SGHRS and CDR2 YFSETQ. The CDR3 sequence is CASSQNTYQETQYF. DNA of the CDR3: TGCGCCAGCAGTCAGAATACGTACCAAGAGACCCAGTACTTC.